A selection of T cell receptor beta chains follows, all from one sample in a study of cytomegalovirus exposure and HLA in healthy donors. TCRdb's copy holds only in-frame clones and misses some; the assay was immunoSEQ multiplex PCR. The profile shows 140,000 to 150,000 clones, approximately 78% of them singletons. The sample consisted of PBMCs. These receptors all come from a female donor in good health and CMV-seronegative. Each CDR3 is given with its conserved first and last residue. The order of the fields is clone size, J gene, V gene, D gene, CDR3 protein, CDR3 DNA. A D gene is named only where the DNA matches it firmly. Clone sizes are given selectively: once, few, many, or a class where the clone is expanded.

NA | TRBJ2-7 | TRBV5-1 | NA | CASSLEWGATYEQYF | TGCGCCAGCAGCTTGGAGTGGGGCGCAACCTACGAGCAGTACTTC
NA | TRBJ1-1 | TRBV7-9 | TRBD1 | CASSQWDSRIGAFF | TGTGCCAGCAGCCAATGGGACAGTCGGATCGGCGCTTTCTTT
NA | TRBJ1-2 | TRBV7-9 | NA | CASSPPAQGPFYGYTF | TGTGCCAGCAGCCCCCCGGCGCAGGGGCCCTTCTATGGCTACACCTTC
NA | TRBJ1-4 | TRBV30 | TRBD1 | CAWKNDRGIEKLFF | TGTGCCTGGAAAAACGACAGGGGAATTGAAAAACTGTTTTTT
NA | TRBJ2-6 | TRBV6-4 | NA | CASSETASQSNVLTF | TGTGCCAGCAGTGAAACGGCTAGTCAGTCCAACGTCCTGACTTTC
NA | TRBJ2-2 | TRBV4-2 | TRBD1 | CASSPAGGNTGELFF | TGTGCCAGCAGCCCCGCAGGGGGCAACACCGGGGAGCTGTTTTTT
once | TRBJ2-5 | TRBV4-1 | NA | CASSTWGPDQETQYF | TGCGCCAGCAGCACGTGGGGGCCCGACCAAGAGACCCAGTACTTC
NA | TRBJ2-1 | TRBV7-7 | TRBD2 | CASSTGLAINNEQFF | TGTGCCAGCAGCACCGGACTAGCCATAAACAATGAGCAGTTCTTC
NA | TRBJ2-7 | TRBV11-2 | TRBD2 | CASRLLAGSYEQYF | TGTGCCAGCAGGCTGCTAGCGGGATCCTACGAGCAGTACTTC
NA | TRBJ2-5 | TRBV28 | NA | CASSSPTVQETQYF | TGTGCCAGCAGTTCACCGACAGTACAAGAGACCCAGTACTTC
NA | TRBJ2-7 | TRBV4-2 | NA | CASSQAVTPSYEQYF | TGTGCCAGCAGCCAAGCGGTCACTCCCTCCTACGAGCAGTACTTC
few | TRBJ1-3 | TRBV29-1 | TRBD1 | CSVEGQLSGNTIYF | TGCAGCGTTGAGGGACAGTTGAGTGGAAACACCATATATTTT
NA | TRBJ1-1 | TRBV7-9 | NA | CASSLGYGNTEAFF | TGTGCCAGCAGCTTAGGGTACGGGAACACTGAAGCTTTCTTT
NA | TRBJ2-3 | TRBV15 | NA | CATSRDGRRNTDTQYF | TGTGCCACCAGCAGAGATGGTAGGCGGAACACAGATACGCAGTATTTT
once | TRBJ2-5 | TRBV28 | NA | CASSSQGLDETQYF | TGTGCCAGCAGCTCGCAGGGGCTGGATGAGACCCAGTACTTC
NA | TRBJ2-1 | TRBV10-1 | NA | CASSEGSYNEQFF | TGCGCCAGCAGTGAGGGGAGCTACAATGAGCAGTTCTTC
NA | TRBJ2-1 | TRBV4-1 | NA | CASSLSYNEQFF | TGCGCCAGCAGCCTCTCTTACAATGAGCAGTTCTTC
NA | TRBJ1-2 | TRBV5-1 | TRBD1 | CASSPRTGDYGYTF | TGCGCCAGCAGCCCCCGGACAGGGGACTATGGCTACACCTTC
few | TRBJ1-1 | TRBV4-2 | TRBD1 | CASSQDFGQGGNTEAFF | TGTGCCAGCAGCCAAGATTTTGGACAGGGGGGAAACACTGAAGCTTTCTTT
NA | TRBJ2-7 | TRBV5-1 | NA | CASSLRPDSPYEQYF | TGCGCCAGCAGCTTGAGGCCGGACAGCCCCTACGAGCAGTACTTC
NA | TRBJ2-2 | TRBV11-2 | TRBD2 | CASSLVGLAGVSGELFF | TGTGCCAGCAGCTTAGTAGGTCTAGCGGGAGTTTCCGGGGAGCTGTTTTTT
NA | TRBJ1-4 | TRBV28 | NA | CASTLGGEKVFF | TGTGCCAGCACCCTAGGGGGTGAAAAGGTGTTTTTT
NA | TRBJ1-1 | TRBV7-9 | NA | CASSLDSGKAFF | TGTGCCAGCAGCTTAGATTCAGGGAAAGCTTTCTTT
NA | TRBJ2-7 | TRBV5-1 | TRBD1 | CASSSGQGEYF | TGCGCCAGCAGCTCCGGACAGGGGGAGTACTTC
few | TRBJ2-3 | TRBV5-5 | NA | CASTLASFGTQYF | TGTGCCAGCACCTTAGCTAGCTTTGGCACGCAGTATTTT
few | TRBJ2-1 | TRBV7-9 | NA | CASSNVPGQGFF | TGTGCCAGCAGCAACGTACCGGGCCAGGGGTTCTTC
NA | TRBJ1-1 | TRBV6-5 | TRBD1 | CASRIDRVKTEAFF | TGTGCCAGCAGAATCGACAGGGTGAAAACTGAAGCTTTCTTT
NA | TRBJ2-1 | TRBV18 | TRBD1 | CASSPRNTGVNEQFF | TGTGCCAGCTCACCAAGAAATACAGGGGTCAATGAGCAGTTCTTC
once | TRBJ2-2 | TRBV4-2 | TRBD1 | CASSQGRQGTTGELFF | TGTGCCAGCAGCCAAGGGCGACAGGGGACCACCGGGGAGCTGTTTTTT
NA | TRBJ1-6 | TRBV7-8 | NA | CASSLDQRQYSPLHF | TGTGCCAGCAGCTTAGATCAAAGACAGTATTCACCCCTCCACTTT
few | TRBJ1-1 | TRBV5-1 | NA | CASSFSQQGTEAFF | TGCGCCAGCAGCTTTAGCCAGCAGGGAACTGAAGCTTTCTTT
NA | TRBJ1-1 | TRBV7-2 | NA | CASSLFAGRDTEAFF | TGTGCCAGCAGCTTATTTGCAGGGAGGGACACTGAAGCTTTCTTT
NA | TRBJ2-1 | TRBV10-3 | TRBD1 | CAISKDRGSSNEQFF | TGTGCCATCAGTAAAGACAGGGGTTCGAGCAATGAGCAGTTCTTC
NA | TRBJ2-4 | TRBV18 | TRBD1 | CASSPRDSIAKNIQYF | TGTGCCAGCTCACCAAGGGACAGTATAGCCAAAAACATTCAGTACTTC
NA | TRBJ2-5 | TRBV19 | NA | CASSQGAFQETQYF | TGTGCCAGTAGCCAAGGGGCCTTCCAAGAGACCCAGTACTTC
NA | TRBJ2-1 | TRBV7-2 | TRBD2 | CASSLGPSGSYEQFF | TGTGCCAGCAGCTTAGGCCCTAGCGGGAGTTATGAGCAGTTCTTC
NA | TRBJ2-1 | TRBV11-2 | NA | CASSLLVSYNEQFF | TGTGCCAGCAGCTTATTAGTCTCCTACAATGAGCAGTTCTTC
few | TRBJ1-2 | TRBV14 | NA | CASSQQQGAGYTF | TGTGCCAGCAGCCAACAACAGGGTGCTGGCTACACCTTC
NA | TRBJ1-6 | TRBV14 | TRBD1 | CASSQEVANRGWLSNSPLHF | TGTGCCAGCAGCCAAGAGGTCGCTAACAGGGGGTGGCTGTCAAATTCACCCCTCCACTTT
NA | TRBJ2-7 | TRBV10-2 | TRBD2 | CASSGPNGLAPLSSRQYF | TGCGCCAGCAGCGGACCCAACGGACTAGCCCCTCTTTCCAGTCGACAGTACTTC
NA | TRBJ1-6 | TRBV27 | NA | CATQLLHGGSSYNSPLHF | TGTGCCACCCAACTTCTGCACGGCGGGAGCTCCTATAATTCACCCCTCCACTTT
NA | TRBJ2-4 | TRBV5-4 | NA | CASSLDGGPRDIQYF | TGTGCCAGCAGCTTGGATGGAGGGCCCCGGGACATTCAGTACTTC
NA | TRBJ2-7 | TRBV5-4 | NA | CASSLGEKHEQYF | TGTGCCAGCAGCTTGGGGGAGAAGCACGAGCAGTACTTC
NA | TRBJ2-3 | TRBV4-2 | TRBD2 | CASSPLSGGAGDTQYF | TGTGCCAGCAGCCCCCTTAGCGGGGGGGCCGGAGATACGCAGTATTTT
NA | TRBJ2-2 | TRBV5-1 | TRBD2 | CASSPGLAGGRVDTGELFF | TGCGCCAGCAGCCCGGGACTAGCGGGAGGAAGGGTGGACACCGGGGAGCTGTTTTTT
NA | TRBJ2-3 | TRBV14 | NA | CASSQSWTSTDTQYF | TGTGCCAGCAGCCAAAGTTGGACTAGCACAGATACGCAGTATTTT
NA | TRBJ2-7 | TRBV30 | NA | CAWSRDFHEQYF | TGTGCCTGGAGTCGGGACTTCCACGAGCAGTACTTC
NA | TRBJ1-3 | TRBV28 | NA | CASSIQGGRNTIYF | TGTGCCAGCAGTATACAGGGTGGTCGAAACACCATATATTTT
NA | TRBJ2-6 | TRBV5-8 | NA | CASSSLGLLGHVLTF | TGTGCCAGCAGCTCCTTGGGGCTCTTGGGCCACGTCCTGACTTTC
NA | TRBJ1-1 | TRBV6-5 | NA | CASNGMGVGNTEAFF | TGTGCCAGCAACGGTATGGGAGTGGGGAACACTGAAGCTTTCTTT
NA | TRBJ2-3 | TRBV9 | NA | CASSVGGRTDTQYF | TGTGCCAGCAGCGTAGGAGGGAGAACAGATACGCAGTATTTT
NA | TRBJ2-1 | TRBV9 | NA | CASSLRGGGTYNEQFF | TGTGCCAGCAGTTTACGAGGAGGGGGCACCTACAATGAGCAGTTCTTC
NA | TRBJ1-2 | TRBV5-4 | NA | CASSEDRTYGYTF | TGTGCCAGCAGCGAAGACAGGACCTATGGCTACACCTTC
NA | TRBJ1-5 | TRBV28 | NA | CASSLSGINQPQHF | TGTGCCAGCAGTTTATCGGGTATCAATCAGCCCCAGCATTTT
few | TRBJ2-7 | TRBV15 | NA | CATSRDRRGTEQYF | TGTGCCACCAGCAGAGATCGGAGGGGAACCGAGCAGTACTTC
NA | TRBJ2-3 | TRBV27 | TRBD2 | CASSFGGSTDTQYF | TGTGCCAGCAGTTTCGGGGGGTCCACAGATACGCAGTATTTT
NA | TRBJ2-1 | TRBV11-1 | TRBD1 | CASSWGQRLSYNEQFF | TGTGCCAGCAGCTGGGGACAGAGACTCTCCTACAATGAGCAGTTCTTC
NA | TRBJ2-1 | TRBV5-6 | TRBD2 | CASSFSGRASSNEQFF | TGTGCCAGCAGCTTTAGCGGGAGGGCCTCCAGCAATGAGCAGTTCTTC
NA | TRBJ2-5 | TRBV7-2 | NA | CASSLEARQETQYF | TGTGCCAGCAGCTTAGAAGCCAGGCAAGAGACCCAGTACTTC
NA | TRBJ2-3 | TRBV6-7 | TRBD2 | CASSYSASGCTDTQYF | TGTGCCAGCAGTTACTCGGCTAGCGGGTGCACAGATACGCAGTATTTT